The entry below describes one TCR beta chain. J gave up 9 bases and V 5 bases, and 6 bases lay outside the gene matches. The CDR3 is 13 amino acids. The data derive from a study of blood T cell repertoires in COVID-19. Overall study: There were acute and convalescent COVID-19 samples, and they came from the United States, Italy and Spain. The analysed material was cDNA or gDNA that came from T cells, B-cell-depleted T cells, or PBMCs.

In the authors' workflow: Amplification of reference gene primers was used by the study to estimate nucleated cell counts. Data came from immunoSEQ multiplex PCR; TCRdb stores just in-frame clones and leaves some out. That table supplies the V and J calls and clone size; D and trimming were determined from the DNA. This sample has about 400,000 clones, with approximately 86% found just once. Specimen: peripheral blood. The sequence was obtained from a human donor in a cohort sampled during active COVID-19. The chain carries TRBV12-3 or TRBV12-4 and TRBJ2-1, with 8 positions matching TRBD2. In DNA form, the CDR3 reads TGTGCCAGCAGTACGGGAGGGCCGCGTGAGCAGTTCTTC. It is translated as CASSTGGPREQFF.